This T cell receptor beta chain originates from a study of blood T cell repertoires in COVID-19. Authors' data handling: The authors estimated nucleated cell counts from reference gene primer amplification. Sequenced by immunoSEQ multiplex PCR; TCRdb stores in-frame clones only, minus some. Clone size and V and J calls were adopted from that table, with D and trimming inferred from the DNA. Of approximately 200,000 clones in the sample, more than 80% were seen once. This receptor was taken from a woman under 30 in a cohort exposed to, infected with or recovered from COVID-19 (not recorded which). The sample was PBMCs or T cells enriched from blood (not recorded which).

CDR3 nucleotide sequence: TGTGCCAGTAGTATAGCCAGCGGGAGGGCCAAGGGCGGGGAGCTGTTTTTT. Translating gives CASSIASGRAKGGELFF. The genes are TRBV19 and TRBJ2-2; TRBD2 matches at 10 bases. The length of the CDR3 is 17 residues. Per the germline V gene, CDR1 is LNHDA and CDR2 is SQIVND (reference sequence). Germline trimming cut 1 base from V and 7 bases from J; bases unmatched to any gene: 9.